Listed below are T cell receptor beta chains from one sample, sequenced in a study of T-cell memory formation after mild COVID-19. From the 5' RACE reads, TCRdb called clonotypes with MiXCR, one entry per CDR3 protein. The sample shows 250,000 or so distinct CDR3 sequences, approximately 10% of them seen only once. The specimen sequenced was PBMCs or a T cell subset sorted from them (not recorded which). The receptors here all came from a man between 18 and 35 years old who had mild COVID-19 (a few samples of this study predate the infection). Cell type and time point are not known. Each CDR3 is given with its conserved first and last residue. D genes are given only for firm matches. Size is stated for part of the rows, as once, few or many counts, or as a class when the clone is expanded.

TGTGCCAGCTCCCCCGCGACGGGGGCCTTCGGCGATACGCAGTATTTT CASSPATGAFGDTQYF TRBJ2-3 - many TRBV11-3
TGCGCCAGCAGCCCCGGTTCTAGCTCCTACAATGAGCAGTTCTTC CASSPGSSSYNEQFF TRBJ2-1 - many TRBV4-3
TGTGCCAGCAGCGCCCATTTCCCAGGGTTTTCACCCCTCCACTTT CASSAHFPGFSPLHF TRBJ1-6 - few TRBV7-8
TGTGCCAGCAGCCAATCGGGGGGCGAGCAGTACTTC CASSQSGGEQYF TRBJ2-7 TRBD2 few TRBV3-1
TGTGCCACCAGCACACTAGGAGTCTTGGGGCCCCAGCATTTT CATSTLGVLGPQHF TRBJ1-5 - - TRBV15
TGTGCCAGCAGCTTGGGACAGGGGGCCGCGAACTCTGAAGCTTTCTTT CASSLGQGAANSEAFF TRBJ1-1 TRBD1 few TRBV11-2
TGTGCCATCAGATCTTGGGACCAAGAGACCCAGTACTTC CAIRSWDQETQYF TRBJ2-5 - few TRBV10-3
TGCGCCAGCAGGCTAACAGACACCGGGGAGCTGTTTTTT CASRLTDTGELFF TRBJ2-2 - many TRBV5-1
TGCGCCAGCAGCTTGGGGGGGCAGCAAGAGACCCAGTACTTC CASSLGGQQETQYF TRBJ2-5 - once TRBV5-1
TGTGCCAGCAGCCTTCTTAGGCACAAGGAAAAACTGTTTTTT CASSLLRHKEKLFF TRBJ1-4 - few TRBV7-3
TGTGCCAGCAGCTATGGCGGGGGGGTTACAGATACGCAGTATTTT CASSYGGGVTDTQYF TRBJ2-3 TRBD2 few TRBV7-2
TGTGCCAGCAGCCAAGGCGCAGAGGTACTCTCTGGAAACACCATATATTTT CASSQGAEVLSGNTIYF TRBJ1-3 - few TRBV4-2
TGCAGCGTTCTCGGTGGGTACAATGAGCAGTTCTTC CSVLGGYNEQFF TRBJ2-1 - - TRBV29-1
TGTGCCAGCAGCCCGAATTCTCAGGGGTTGGGGCATTTT CASSPNSQGLGHF TRBJ1-5 - few TRBV2
TGTGCCAGCAGCTTACCCGGGGCCCAAGAGACCCAGTACTTC CASSLPGAQETQYF TRBJ2-5 - - TRBV7-2
TGTGCCAGCAGCCAAGAGATAAAGGGTACCACTGAAGCTTTCTTT CASSQEIKGTTEAFF TRBJ1-1 - - TRBV4-2
TGTGCCAGCAGCCCCGGACAGGGGGATCGAGAGACCCAGTACTTC CASSPGQGDRETQYF TRBJ2-5 TRBD1 few TRBV7-2
TGTGCCATCAGTGGGGCAGGGGGCTCGGATACGCAGTATTTT CAISGAGGSDTQYF TRBJ2-3 TRBD1 few TRBV10-3
TGCAGCGTTGAAGGGGGCACCGGGGAGCTGTTTTTT CSVEGGTGELFF TRBJ2-2 - many TRBV29-1
TGTGCCAGCAGCACCCGGGTCGGGGAGCTGTTTTTT CASSTRVGELFF TRBJ2-2 - - TRBV7-2
TGTGCCAGCAGCCAAGGCCCGGGGGGAGAGGAAAAACTGTTTTTT CASSQGPGGEEKLFF TRBJ1-4 - - TRBV3-1
TGTGCCAGCATCCTCTATGGCTACACCTTC CASILYGYTF TRBJ1-2 - few TRBV12-3/TRBV12-4
TGTGCCAGCAGTTCAACCGACGGACAGGACACAGATACGCAGTATTTT CASSSTDGQDTDTQYF TRBJ2-3 TRBD1 - TRBV6-2/TRBV6-3
TGTGCCAGCGAGCGCTGGGATACGCAGTATTTT CASERWDTQYF TRBJ2-3 - - TRBV11-2
TGTGCCACCAGCATTAGGATGACACCGCAAGAGACCCAGTACTTC CATSIRMTPQETQYF TRBJ2-5 - - TRBV15
TGCGCCAGCAGCTTGGACCAGGGGGAGGACGAGCAGTACTTC CASSLDQGEDEQYF TRBJ2-7 - many TRBV5-1
TGTGCCAGCAGCTCGTCACATAGGGCAGCCGGTGAAGCTTTCTTT CASSSSHRAAGEAFF TRBJ1-1 - - TRBV7-8
TGTGCCAGCAGTGAGGACGGCTACGAGCAGTACTTC CASSEDGYEQYF TRBJ2-7 - - TRBV2
TGTGCCAGCAGCTCGGCCAATGAGCAGTTCTTC CASSSANEQFF TRBJ2-1 - few TRBV7-6